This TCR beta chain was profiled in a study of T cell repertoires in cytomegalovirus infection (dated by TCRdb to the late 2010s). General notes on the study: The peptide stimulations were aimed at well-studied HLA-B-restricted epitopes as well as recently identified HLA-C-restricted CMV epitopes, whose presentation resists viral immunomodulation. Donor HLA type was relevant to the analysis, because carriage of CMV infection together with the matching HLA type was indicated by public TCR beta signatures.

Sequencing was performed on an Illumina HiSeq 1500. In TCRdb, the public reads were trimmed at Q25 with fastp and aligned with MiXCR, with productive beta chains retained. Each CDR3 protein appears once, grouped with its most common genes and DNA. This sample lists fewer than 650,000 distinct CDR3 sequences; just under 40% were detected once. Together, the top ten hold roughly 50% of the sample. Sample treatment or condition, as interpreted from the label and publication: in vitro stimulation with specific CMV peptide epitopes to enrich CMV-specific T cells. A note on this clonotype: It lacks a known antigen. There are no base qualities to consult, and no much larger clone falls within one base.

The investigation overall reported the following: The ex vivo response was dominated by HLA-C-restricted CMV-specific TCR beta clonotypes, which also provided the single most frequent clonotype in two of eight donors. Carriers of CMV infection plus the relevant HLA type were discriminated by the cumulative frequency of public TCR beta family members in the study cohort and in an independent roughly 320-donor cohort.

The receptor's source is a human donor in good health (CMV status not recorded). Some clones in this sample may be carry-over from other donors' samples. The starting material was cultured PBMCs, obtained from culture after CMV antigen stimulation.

The sequenced DNA: TGTGCCAGCAGTTTCCGGGCCCCCGGGACCCAGTACTTC. The translation is CASSFRAPGTQYF. Rearrangement joined TRBV27 to TRBJ2-5; the D gene identity is not certain. CDR1 is given as MNHEY and CDR2 as SMNVEV, both from the germline V gene (reference sequence). V is clipped by 3 bases and J by 7 bases, and the sequence between their germline boundaries is 12 bases long. The cysteine opens and the phenylalanine closes a CDR3 of 13 amino acids. Here the CDR3 DNA is all that survives: 39 bases in frame from base 1.